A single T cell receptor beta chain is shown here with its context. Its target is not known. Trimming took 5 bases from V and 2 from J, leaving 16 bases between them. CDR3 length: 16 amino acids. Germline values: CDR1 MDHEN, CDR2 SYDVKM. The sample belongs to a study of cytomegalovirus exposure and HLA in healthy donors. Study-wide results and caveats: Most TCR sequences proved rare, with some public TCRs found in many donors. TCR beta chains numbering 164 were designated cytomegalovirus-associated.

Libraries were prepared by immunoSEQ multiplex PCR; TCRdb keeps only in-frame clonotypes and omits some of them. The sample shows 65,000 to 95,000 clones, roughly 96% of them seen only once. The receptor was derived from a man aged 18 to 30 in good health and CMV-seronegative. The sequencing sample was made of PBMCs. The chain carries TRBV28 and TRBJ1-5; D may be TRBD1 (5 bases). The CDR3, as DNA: TGTGCCAGCAGTGTTAGACAGATCTGGGGCAATCAGCCCCAGCATTTT. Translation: CASSVRQIWGNQPQHF.